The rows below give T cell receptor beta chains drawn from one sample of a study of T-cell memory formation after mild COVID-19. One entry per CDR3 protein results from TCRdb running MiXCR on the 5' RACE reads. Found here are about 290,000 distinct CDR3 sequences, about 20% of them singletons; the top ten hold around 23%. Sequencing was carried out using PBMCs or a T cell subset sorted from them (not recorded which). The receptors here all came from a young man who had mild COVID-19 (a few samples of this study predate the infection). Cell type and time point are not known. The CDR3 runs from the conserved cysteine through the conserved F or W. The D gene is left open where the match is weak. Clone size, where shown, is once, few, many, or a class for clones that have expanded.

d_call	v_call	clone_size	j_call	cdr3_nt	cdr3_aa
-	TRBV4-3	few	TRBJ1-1	TGCGCCAGCAGCCAAGATTTAGCTTTACGGGCGACCGCTTTCTTT	CASSQDLALRATAFF
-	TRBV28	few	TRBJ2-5	TGTGCCAGCAGTTTACTGGGGCAGCGCGGGCGAGAGACCCAGTACTTC	CASSLLGQRGRETQYF
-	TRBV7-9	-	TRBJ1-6	TGTGCCAGCAGCTCCTGGACGGATAATTCACCCCTCCACTTT	CASSSWTDNSPLHF
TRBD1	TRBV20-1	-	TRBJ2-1	TGCAGTGCTAGACCCACGACAGGGGCCTACAATGAGCAGTTCTTC	CSARPTTGAYNEQFF
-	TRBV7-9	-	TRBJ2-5	TGTGCCAGCAGCTTAGAACGCAGGGCCCAAGAGACCCAGTACTTC	CASSLERRAQETQYF
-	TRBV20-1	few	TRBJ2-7	TGCAGTGCTAGGGCCATACAGGGTGGGGCTAGCTACGAGCAGTACTTC	CSARAIQGGASYEQYF
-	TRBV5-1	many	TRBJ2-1	TGCGCCAGCAGCCTTCAGGGGATCTACAATGAGCAGTTCTTC	CASSLQGIYNEQFF
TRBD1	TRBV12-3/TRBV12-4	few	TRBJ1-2	TGTGCCAGCAGACTGGGGCGGACAGGGGCTGGCTACACCTTC	CASRLGRTGAGYTF
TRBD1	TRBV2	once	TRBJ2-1	TGTGCCAGCTACCCGTCGGGGACAGGGGATAGCTTC	CASYPSGTGDSF
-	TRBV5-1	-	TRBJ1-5	TGCGCCAGCAGCTTGGGGGTCGGATCCAATCAGCCCCAGCATTTT	CASSLGVGSNQPQHF
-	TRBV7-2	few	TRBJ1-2	TGTGCCAGCAGCTTAGGGGCGGGGCCGGGGGCCTATGGCTACACCTTC	CASSLGAGPGAYGYTF
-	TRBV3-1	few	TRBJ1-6	TGTGCCAGCAGCCGCCTGCAGAAACCCCTCCACTTT	CASSRLQKPLHF
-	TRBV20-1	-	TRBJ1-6	TGCAGTGCTAGAGGTTGGCAGTATAATTCACCCCTCCACTTT	CSARGWQYNSPLHF
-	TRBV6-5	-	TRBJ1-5	TGTGCCAGCAGTTACCGGGGGCGTGAGCCCCAGCATTTT	CASSYRGREPQHF
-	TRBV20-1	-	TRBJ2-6	TGCAGTGCTAGTACCCGGGTACACTCTGGGGCCAACGTCCTGACTTTC	CSASTRVHSGANVLTF
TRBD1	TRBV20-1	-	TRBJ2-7	TGCAGTGCTACCTCCCGGGGGACAGGGGCCTACGAGCAGTACTTC	CSATSRGTGAYEQYF
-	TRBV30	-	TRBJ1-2	TGTGCCTGGAGTGTATCGGGGCCCGGCTACACCTTC	CAWSVSGPGYTF
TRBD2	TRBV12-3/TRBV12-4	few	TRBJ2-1	TGTGCCAGCAGTTTTAGCGGGGGACAGTACAATGAGCAGTTCTTC	CASSFSGGQYNEQFF
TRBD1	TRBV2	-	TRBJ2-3	TGTGCCAGCAGCCAGCCTGGGTGGGGACAGGGGGGTCGACTCACAGATACGCAGTATTTT	CASSQPGWGQGGRLTDTQYF
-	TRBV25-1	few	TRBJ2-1	TGTGCCAGCAGTGCTAACAATGAGCAGTTCTTC	CASSANNEQFF
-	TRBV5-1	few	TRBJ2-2	TGCGCCAGCAGCCAACCAGGGTTAGGGGAGCTGTTTTTT	CASSQPGLGELFF
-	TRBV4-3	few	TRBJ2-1	TGCGCCAGCAGCCAAGATAGGAACAGCTACAATGAGCAGTTCTTC	CASSQDRNSYNEQFF
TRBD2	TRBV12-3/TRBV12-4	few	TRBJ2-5	TGTGCCAGCAGTTACCGACTAGCGGGTATTAAAGAGACCCAGTACTTC	CASSYRLAGIKETQYF
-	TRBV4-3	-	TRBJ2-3	TGCGCCAGCAGCCAAGATAGGGACGGCACAGATACGCAGTATTTT	CASSQDRDGTDTQYF
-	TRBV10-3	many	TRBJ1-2	TGTGCCATCAGTGAGTCGATAGAGGATGGCTACACCTTC	CAISESIEDGYTF
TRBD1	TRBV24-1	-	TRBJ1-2	TGTGCCACCAGTGACTACAGGGGCGACTATGGCTACACCTTC	CATSDYRGDYGYTF
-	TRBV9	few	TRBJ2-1	TGTGCCAGCAGCGTAGGGGGCCAATACTACAATGAGCAGTTCTTC	CASSVGGQYYNEQFF
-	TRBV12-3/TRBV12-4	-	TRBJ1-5	TGTGCCAGCAGTTTTGGAGAAAGAAATCAGCCCCAGCATTTT	CASSFGERNQPQHF
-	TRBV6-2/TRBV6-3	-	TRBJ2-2	TGTGCCAGCAGCTGGGTTGTGACAAACACCGGGGAGCTGTTTTTT	CASSWVVTNTGELFF
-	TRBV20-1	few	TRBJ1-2	TGCAGTGCTAGAGAACCGGTGCATTACACCTTC	CSAREPVHYTF
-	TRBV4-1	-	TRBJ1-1	TGCGCCAGCAGCCACCCGGTCGGGGGGGCGTCTGAAGCTTTCTTT	CASSHPVGGASEAFF
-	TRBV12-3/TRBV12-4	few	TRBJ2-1	TGTGCCAGCCGAGGGGGGCACTACAATGAGCAGTTCTTC	CASRGGHYNEQFF
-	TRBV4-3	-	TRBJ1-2	TGCGCCAGCAGCGCTACCGGGACCGGGGCGTTGGGCTACACCTTC	CASSATGTGALGYTF
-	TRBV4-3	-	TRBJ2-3	TGCGCCAGCAGCCAAGATCCTAGCGCGACAGATACGCAGTATTTT	CASSQDPSATDTQYF
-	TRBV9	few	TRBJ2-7	TGTGCCAGCAGCGTAGATTTACAGGGAAGGGGGCAGTACTTC	CASSVDLQGRGQYF
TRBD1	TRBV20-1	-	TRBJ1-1	TGCAGGTCCGGGACAGGGGGGATGGGGACTGAAGCTTTCTTT	CRSGTGGMGTEAFF
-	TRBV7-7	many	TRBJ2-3	TGTGCTAGCAGCCTAGGTACAGGGCTTGATACGCAGTATTTT	CASSLGTGLDTQYF
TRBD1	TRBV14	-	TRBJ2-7	TGTGCCAGCAGCCCCAGGACAGGCTGGTTCGTCGAGCAGTACTTC	CASSPRTGWFVEQYF
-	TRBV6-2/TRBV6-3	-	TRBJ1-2	TGTGCCAGCAGTTACTCGTTATCCTATGGCTACACCTTC	CASSYSLSYGYTF
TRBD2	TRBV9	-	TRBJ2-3	TGTGCCAGCAGCGTAGCGGGGGGGAACACAGATACGCAGTATTTT	CASSVAGGNTDTQYF
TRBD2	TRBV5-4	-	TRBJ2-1	TGTGCCAGCAGCCCAGAGACTAGCGGGGGAAACTACAATGAGCAGTTCTTC	CASSPETSGGNYNEQFF
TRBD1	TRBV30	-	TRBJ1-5	TGTGCCTGGAGTTTGTCCGGGACAGCGTATAGCAATCAGCCCCAGCATTTT	CAWSLSGTAYSNQPQHF
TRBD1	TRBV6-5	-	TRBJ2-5	TGTGCCAGCAGTTACGCCAGGGGGCTGGAGACCCAGTACTTC	CASSYARGLETQYF
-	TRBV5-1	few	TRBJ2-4	TGCGCCAGCAGCTGGGGTTTCTGGGGGGCCAAAAACATTCAGTACTTC	CASSWGFWGAKNIQYF
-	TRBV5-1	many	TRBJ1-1	TGCGCCAGCAGCTTGGCCGGTTTGGGGCTCGGGACTGAAGCTTTCTTT	CASSLAGLGLGTEAFF
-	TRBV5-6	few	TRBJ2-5	TGTGCCAGCCACCCCCCCGGCGGAGAGACCCAGTACTTC	CASHPPGGETQYF
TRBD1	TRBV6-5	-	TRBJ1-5	TGTGCCAGCAGGAGAACACAGGGGCATAGCAATCAGCCCCAGCATTTT	CASRRTQGHSNQPQHF
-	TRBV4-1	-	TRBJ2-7	TGCGCCAGCAGCCAAGTCGGGCCAGGCCCCTACGAGCAGTACTTC	CASSQVGPGPYEQYF
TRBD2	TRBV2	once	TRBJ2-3	TGTGCCAGCCGGGAGGAGGGAGGTCGAGATACGCAGTATTTT	CASREEGGRDTQYF
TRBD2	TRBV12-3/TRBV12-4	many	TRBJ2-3	TGTGCCGCCGCCGGGGGACTAGTCAAAGATACGCAGTATTTT	CAAAGGLVKDTQYF
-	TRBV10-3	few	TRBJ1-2	TGTGCCATTACCGACTCCCTGACGGCTGCTAACTATGGCTACACCTTC	CAITDSLTAANYGYTF
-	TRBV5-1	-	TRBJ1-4	TGCGCCAGCAGCAAGGGAGGCGGTGAAAAACTGTTTTTT	CASSKGGGEKLFF
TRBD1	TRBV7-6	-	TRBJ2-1	TGTGCCAGCAGCTTAGGTCAGACAGGGGGCGAATACAATGAGCAGTTCTTC	CASSLGQTGGEYNEQFF
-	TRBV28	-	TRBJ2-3	TGTGCCAGCGCCCCGTCAGGGGGGAGCACAGATACGCAGTATTTT	CASAPSGGSTDTQYF
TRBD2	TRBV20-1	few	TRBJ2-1	TGCAGTGGAACACTGGATAGCGGGGGGCCGAGCTCCTACAATGAGCAGTTCTTC	CSGTLDSGGPSSYNEQFF
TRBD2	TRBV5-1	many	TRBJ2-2	TGCGCCAGCAGCTTGGCCAGCGGGGGGGCCGTCACCGGGGAGCTGTTTTTT	CASSLASGGAVTGELFF
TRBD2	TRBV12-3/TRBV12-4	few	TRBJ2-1	TGTGCCAGCAGCTTATGGCTAGCGGGGACCAATGAGCAGTTCTTC	CASSLWLAGTNEQFF